This T cell receptor beta chain emerged from a study of cytomegalovirus exposure and HLA in healthy donors. V was pared by 4 bases and J by 3 bases, with 5 bases of the junction left unmatched. The CDR3 covers 14 residues. CDR1 and CDR2 from the germline V gene are SGHRS and YFSETQ. Both 60 Vbeta primers and 13 Jbeta primers went into the PCR. TCRdb's table, derived via immunoSEQ multiplex PCR, lists solely in-frame clones and lacks some. Of about 150,000 clones listed, around 80% are singletons. The sample consisted of PBMCs. The origin of this receptor is a man aged 18-30 years in good health and CMV-seropositive. The chain uses TRBV5-1 and TRBJ2-7; 9 positions agree with TRBD1. DNA for the CDR3: TGCGCCAGCAGCCTTCGACAGGGGGACTACGAGCAGTACTTC. Residues: CASSLRQGDYEQYF.